Below, one TCR beta chain is given with its context. Its specificity is unknown. Findings and caveats of the study: Tumor Treg TCRs overlapped most with tumor naive CD4+ cells.

The CDR3 spans 16 residues. Germline CDR1 and CDR2: MNHNS and SASEGT. V shed 6 bases and J shed 5 bases, with 22 bases lying between them. MiXCR was run by TCRdb on the 5' RACE reads, yielding one entry per CDR3 protein. The sample includes over 50,000 distinct CDR3 sequences, around 24% seen only once; the top ten take 2.5% to 3.5%. This chain connects TRBV6-1 to TRBJ1-1; D is unresolved. This clonotype originated in a female donor with breast cancer. Sequencing used tumor-infiltrating naive CD4+ T cells sorted from the breast tumor. Subset meaning: naive CD4+ T cells, CD4+CD45RA+CD25-. CDR3: CASRAEGGRKRTEAFF. The CDR3 DNA sequence: TGTGCCAGCAGAGCCGAGGGAGGGCGGAAACGGACTGAAGCTTTCTTT.